This T cell receptor (beta chain) was retrieved from a study of blood T cell repertoires in COVID-19. Study information: Donors in the United States, Italy and Spain gave samples during acute or convalescent COVID-19.

The length of the CDR3 is 14 residues. In germline, CDR1 is MNHEY, CDR2 SVGAGI. J was trimmed by 9 bases and V by 7 bases; bases with no gene match: 11. Data came from immunoSEQ multiplex PCR; TCRdb stores just in-frame clones and leaves some out. The data contain 60,000 to 85,000 clones, 85% to 90% of them singletons. V gene TRBV6-5 combines with J gene TRBJ2-1; 8 bases line up with TRBD1. This receptor was taken from a woman over 75 with active or convalescent COVID-19. The material sequenced was peripheral blood. The CDR3 region is CASNPTGVRGEQFF. Written as DNA, the CDR3 is TGTGCCAGCAATCCGACAGGGGTGAGGGGTGAGCAGTTCTTC.